The rows below give T cell receptor beta chains drawn from one sample of a study of regulatory T cells in long-lasting Graves disease. Each CDR3 protein is one row after TCRdb ran MiXCR on the multiplex PCR reads. The sample records approximately 400,000 distinct CDR3 sequences, 15% to 18% being singletons. This material consisted of peripheral blood mononuclear cells (PBMCs), taken at new diagnosis, from a patient treated with antithyroid drugs. The receptor source for this set is a female donor with Graves disease. Both conserved end residues are part of each CDR3. Each record gives: CDR3 length, D gene, V gene, clone size, J gene, CDR3 protein, CDR3 DNA. The D gene is left open where the match is weak. Where a row states a size, it is once, few, many or the class of an expanded clone; other rows omit it.

18	TRBD1	TRBV4-1	many	TRBJ1-1	CASSPTPGQGALNTEAFF	TGCGCCAGCAGCCCGACCCCGGGACAGGGGGCCCTGAACACTGAAGCTTTCTTT
16	TRBD1	TRBV6-5	many	TRBJ1-4	CASSFGQGASNEKLFF	TGTGCCAGCAGTTTTGGACAGGGGGCCAGTAATGAAAAACTGTTTTTT
17	TRBD2	TRBV5-6	many	TRBJ2-5	CASSLGTSGADQETQYF	TGTGCCAGCAGCTTAGGGACTAGCGGGGCCGACCAAGAGACCCAGTACTTC
13	TRBD1	TRBV6-2/TRBV6-3	few	TRBJ2-1	CASSPQGASEQFF	TGTGCCAGCAGTCCCCAGGGGGCTAGTGAGCAGTTCTTC
15	-	TRBV11-2	many	TRBJ2-3	CASSLDRGSTDTQYF	TGTGCCAGCAGCTTAGATCGGGGCAGCACAGATACGCAGTATTTT
15	-	TRBV30	many	TRBJ2-4	CAWSRRGEAKNIQYF	TGTGCCTGGAGCCGTCGCGGGGAAGCCAAAAACATTCAGTACTTC
15	-	TRBV4-1	many	TRBJ1-1	CASSPSANSNTEAFF	TGCGCCAGCAGCCCCTCGGCCAATTCTAACACTGAAGCTTTCTTT
12	-	TRBV6-1	many	TRBJ2-2	CASSWNTGELFF	TGTGCCAGCAGCTGGAACACCGGGGAGCTGTTTTTT
15	-	TRBV12-3/TRBV12-4	once	TRBJ1-1	CASSLDPGDYTEAFF	TGTGCCAGCAGCTTGGATCCGGGGGACTACACTGAAGCTTTCTTT
18	-	TRBV6-1	many	TRBJ1-5	CASSNDPAGAHSNQPQHF	TGTGCCAGCAGTAACGACCCCGCAGGAGCCCATAGCAATCAGCCCCAGCATTTT
13	TRBD1	TRBV2	many	TRBJ1-1	CASSGQGGSEAFF	TGTGCCAGCAGCGGACAGGGTGGCTCTGAAGCTTTCTTT
14	TRBD1	TRBV29-1	many	TRBJ2-7	CSASLDRGSYEQYF	TGCAGCGCCTCCCTGGACAGGGGGAGCTACGAGCAGTACTTC
12	-	TRBV20-1	many	TRBJ1-6	CSAKARGTPLHF	TGCAGTGCTAAGGCTAGAGGGACACCCCTCCACTTT
14	-	TRBV18	many	TRBJ2-4	CASSPGVAGNIQYF	TGTGCCAGCTCACCCGGGGTAGCTGGAAACATTCAGTACTTC
15	-	TRBV12-5	many	TRBJ1-2	CASGLGGTGSYGYTF	TGTGCTAGTGGTTTGGGGGGCACAGGATCCTATGGCTACACCTTC
15	-	TRBV6-1	many	TRBJ1-4	CASSVKTAHNEKLFF	TGTGCCAGCAGTGTTAAGACAGCCCATAATGAAAAACTGTTTTTT
16	-	TRBV12-5	many	TRBJ2-4	CASGLVLDRAKNIQYF	TGTGCTAGTGGTTTGGTACTGGACAGAGCCAAAAACATTCAGTACTTC
12	-	TRBV6-2/TRBV6-3	many	TRBJ1-1	CASTTGSTEAFF	TGTGCCAGCACCACAGGGTCCACTGAAGCTTTCTTT
15	-	TRBV11-2	many	TRBJ2-3	CASSLGRASTDTQYF	TGTGCCAGCAGCTTAGGCAGAGCCAGCACAGATACGCAGTATTTT
15	-	TRBV27	many	TRBJ2-7	CASSLEVGGPYEQYF	TGTGCCAGCAGTTTGGAGGTGGGGGGTCCCTACGAGCAGTACTTC
13	-	TRBV19	-	TRBJ2-5	CASSTRLQETQYF	TGTGCCAGTAGTACGCGATTGCAAGAGACCCAGTACTTC
15	-	TRBV4-3	many	TRBJ2-5	CASSPFSSVRGTQYF	TGCGCCAGCAGCCCTTTTTCTAGCGTCCGGGGGACCCAGTACTTC
17	-	TRBV20-1	-	TRBJ2-3	CSARDPWGADSTDTQYF	TGCAGTGCTAGAGATCCCTGGGGCGCTGATAGCACAGATACGCAGTATTTT
12	-	TRBV12-3/TRBV12-4	many	TRBJ2-3	CASVRGTDTQYF	TGTGCCAGCGTCCGCGGTACAGATACGCAGTATTTT
15	-	TRBV11-2	many	TRBJ2-2	CASSFYGANTGELFF	TGTGCCAGCAGCTTTTATGGGGCGAACACCGGGGAGCTGTTTTTT
15	TRBD2	TRBV11-2	many	TRBJ2-5	CASSPDPTRGETQYF	TGTGCCAGCAGCCCGGACCCAACGCGGGGGGAGACCCAGTACTTC
14	TRBD1	TRBV6-2/TRBV6-3	many	TRBJ1-1	CASSGRTGSTEAFF	TGTGCCAGCAGTGGTAGGACAGGGAGCACTGAAGCTTTCTTT
12	-	TRBV5-1	many	TRBJ2-2	CASSLSSGELFF	TGTGCCAGCAGCCTTAGCAGCGGGGAGCTGTTTTTT
14	TRBD1	TRBV4-1	many	TRBJ1-2	CASSQQTGVRGYTF	TGCGCCAGCAGCCAACAAACAGGGGTTCGTGGCTACACCTTC
14	TRBD2	TRBV7-2	few	TRBJ2-7	CASSAPGLGREQYF	TGTGCCAGCAGCGCACCGGGACTAGGCCGGGAGCAGTACTTC
14	TRBD1	TRBV28	-	TRBJ1-2	CVSSYPGGAWGYTF	TGTGTCAGCAGCTATCCAGGGGGCGCCTGGGGCTACACCTTC
16	-	TRBV28	-	TRBJ2-5	CASSLWDRVNQETQYF	TGTGCCAGCAGTTTATGGGACCGGGTGAACCAAGAGACCCAGTACTTC
17	-	TRBV10-3	few	TRBJ1-4	CAISESGRGSTTEKLFF	TGTGCCATCAGTGAGTCGGGCCGGGGAAGTACCACTGAAAAACTGTTTTTT
16	-	TRBV6-1	-	TRBJ1-4	CASSPGTARLSEKLFF	TGTGCCAGCAGCCCCGGGACGGCTCGATTATCGGAAAAACTGTTTTTT
13	-	TRBV6-2/TRBV6-3	many	TRBJ2-1	CASSPLRGGEQFF	TGTGCCAGCAGCCCCCTTAGGGGCGGTGAGCAGTTCTTC
15	-	TRBV11-1	many	TRBJ2-3	CASSLPGTPGDTQYF	TGTGCCAGCAGCCTTCCCGGGACTCCCGGGGATACGCAGTATTTT
13	-	TRBV7-9	-	TRBJ1-1	CASSHDKSLGLFF	TGTGCCAGCAGCCACGACAAATCTCTGGGTCTTTTCTTT
20	TRBD2	TRBV28	many	TRBJ2-1	CASSLVRLAGGPDFYNEQFF	TGTGCCAGCAGTTTGGTTCGGCTAGCGGGAGGGCCCGATTTCTACAATGAGCAGTTCTTC
12	-	TRBV2	many	TRBJ2-1	CASSFEGQWLFF	TGTGCCAGCAGTTTTGAGGGGCAGTGGCTGTTCTTC
16	TRBD2	TRBV6-1	-	TRBJ2-3	CASSHRLAGSTDTQYF	TGTGCCAGCAGCCACCGGCTAGCGGGAAGCACAGATACGCAGTATTTT
13	-	TRBV11-3	many	TRBJ1-1	CASSLDPGSEAFF	TGTGCCAGCAGCTTAGACCCTGGCAGTGAAGCTTTCTTT
17	TRBD1	TRBV6-5	many	TRBJ1-5	CASSYIRTGPSNQPQHF	TGTGCCAGCAGTTACATACGGACAGGACCAAGCAATCAGCCCCAGCATTTT
12	-	TRBV7-2	many	TRBJ2-7	CASSLQGSEQYF	TGTGCCAGCAGCTTACAAGGAAGCGAGCAGTACTTC
14	-	TRBV27	-	TRBJ1-1	CASSLSSAYTEAFF	TGTGCCAGCAGTTTATCGTCAGCGTACACTGAAGCTTTCTTT
16	-	TRBV11-2	-	TRBJ2-1	CASSFDRESSYNEQFF	TGTGCCAGCAGCTTTGATCGGGAGAGTTCCTACAATGAGCAGTTCTTC
15	TRBD1	TRBV7-8	once	TRBJ2-1	CASETGTGGINEQFF	TGTGCCAGCGAGACCGGGACAGGAGGAATCAATGAGCAGTTCTTC
11	-	TRBV10-2	-	TRBJ2-7	CASSDHYEQYF	TGCGCCAGCAGTGACCACTACGAGCAGTACTTC
14	-	TRBV12-3/TRBV12-4	few	TRBJ1-5	CASSPGLSNQPQHF	TGTGCCAGCAGTCCCGGACTGAGCAATCAGCCCCAGCATTTT
12	TRBD1	TRBV12-3/TRBV12-4	few	TRBJ1-2	CASSSRQGGYTF	TGTGCCAGCAGTTCGAGACAGGGTGGCTACACCTTC
14	-	TRBV20-1	many	TRBJ2-1	CSASDYLTYNEQFF	TGCAGTGCTAGTGACTACCTTACCTACAATGAGCAGTTCTTC
17	TRBD1	TRBV19	many	TRBJ2-4	CASSMGTGGHPPSIQYF	TGTGCCAGTAGTATGGGGACAGGGGGCCACCCCCCCAGTATTCAGTACTTC
14	TRBD2	TRBV7-6	many	TRBJ2-3	CASSSSGVGDTQYF	TGTGCCAGCAGCTCTAGCGGGGTTGGAGATACGCAGTATTTT
13	-	TRBV6-1	many	TRBJ2-7	CASSPLRSYEQYF	TGTGCCAGCAGTCCCCTCCGATCCTACGAGCAGTACTTC
19	TRBD1	TRBV16	-	TRBJ1-4	CASSQFPPGQVATNEKLFF	TGTGCCAGCAGCCAATTTCCGCCGGGACAGGTCGCGACTAATGAAAAACTGTTTTTT
15	TRBD1	TRBV3-1	many	TRBJ2-5	CASSGRDRGQETQYF	TGTGCCAGCAGCGGCCGGGACAGGGGCCAAGAGACCCAGTACTTC
18	-	TRBV25-1	many	TRBJ1-1	CASSELSPSGRGTVEAFF	TGTGCCAGCAGTGAATTATCGCCGTCGGGCAGGGGAACGGTGGAAGCTTTCTTT